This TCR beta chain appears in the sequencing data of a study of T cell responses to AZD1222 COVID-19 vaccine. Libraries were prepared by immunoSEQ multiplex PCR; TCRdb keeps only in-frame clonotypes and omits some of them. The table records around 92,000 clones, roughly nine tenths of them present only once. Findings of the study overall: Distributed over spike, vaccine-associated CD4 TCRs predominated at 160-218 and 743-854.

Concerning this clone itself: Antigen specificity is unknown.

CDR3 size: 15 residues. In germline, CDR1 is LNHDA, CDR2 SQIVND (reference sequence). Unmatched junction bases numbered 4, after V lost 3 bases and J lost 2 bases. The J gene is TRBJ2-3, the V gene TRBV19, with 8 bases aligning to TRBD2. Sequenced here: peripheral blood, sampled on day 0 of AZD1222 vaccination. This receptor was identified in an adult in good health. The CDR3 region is CASSMVGGATDTQYF. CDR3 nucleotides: TGTGCCAGTAGTATGGTCGGGGGGGCCACAGATACGCAGTATTTT. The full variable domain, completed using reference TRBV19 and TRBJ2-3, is DGGITQSPKYLFRKEGQNVTLSCEQNLNHDAMYWYRQDPGQGLRLIYYSQIVNDFQKGDIAEGYSVSREKKESFPLTVTSAQKNPTAFYLCASSMVGGATDTQYFGPGTRLTVL.